The present TCR beta chain was sequenced within a study of blood T cell repertoires in COVID-19. In the study overall: Nucleic acid was either cDNA or gDNA, and it came from T cells, B-cell-depleted T cells, or PBMCs.

CDR1 is SGHVS and CDR2 is FNYEAQ in the germline V gene. The CDR3 runs 16 residues. V lost 2 bases, J lost 4 bases, and 15 bases lay in between. Original handling: From reference gene primer amplification, estimates of nucleated cell counts were derived. Assay used: immunoSEQ multiplex PCR; TCRdb lists only in-frame clones, some missing. The D gene and trimming were derived from the DNA, and the V and J assignments and clone size from that table. The sample consists of approximately 130,000 clones, 70% to 80% of them appearing once. This clone was seen a handful of times. This TCR was recovered from a human donor in a cohort sampled during active COVID-19. This chain links TRBV7-6 with TRBJ1-3; D ambiguous. Sequencing used peripheral blood. The CDR3 nucleotides are TGTGCCAGCAGCTTATTCTGGGCGACGGGAGGAAACACCATATATTTT. Its protein product is CASSLFWATGGNTIYF.